This entry lists 29 T cell receptor beta chains sequenced from one sample in a study of cytomegalovirus exposure and HLA in healthy donors (dated by TCRdb to the late 2010s). The method was the immunoSEQ multiplex PCR assay. For the multiplex PCR, a mixture combining 60 forward primers for TCR Vbeta segments and 13 reverse primers for TCR Jbeta segments was used. TCRdb mirrors the immuneACCESS table, restricted to in-frame sequences. Some clones are absent from its copies; in checked studies, under half trace to an unresolved V gene, and the reason for the others is unknown. The sample profile shows 150,000 or so clones; approximately 74% of them were found once. The ten largest account for about 4.3% of the sample. Sequenced input: PBMCs. The source is a man younger than 35 in good health and CMV-seropositive.

V gene TRBV2 combines with J gene TRBJ1-4; possible D gene TRBD1, 5 bases. Per germline, CDR1 SNHLY and CDR2 FYNNEI. Trimming took 5 bases from V and 8 from J, leaving 12 bases between them. This CDR3 spans 13 amino acids. The CDR3 sequence: CASSFQGWEKLFF. In nucleotides, the CDR3 is TGTGCCAGCAGTTTCCAGGGCTGGGAAAAACTGTTTTTT.

This chain uses TRBV19 with TRBJ2-3; D perhaps matches TRBD1 (5 bases). The ends were cut back, 4 bases at V and 2 bases at J, with 7 bases in the middle. Per germline, CDR1 LNHDA and CDR2 SQIVND (reference sequence). This CDR3 has 13 residues. For the CDR3, the DNA is TGTGCCAGTAGTAGACAGTACACAGATACGCAGTATTTT. Translation: CASSRQYTDTQYF.

The rearrangement uses TRBV28 and TRBJ1-2; 7 bases line up with TRBD1. V gave up 4 bases and J gave up 5 bases; unmatched junction bases: 13. The CDR3 runs to 16 residues. Germline lookup yields CDR1 MDHEN and CDR2 SYDVKM. The CDR3 sequence is CASSSPSGGHWYGYTF. CDR3 DNA sequence: TGTGCCAGCAGTTCTCCCTCAGGGGGTCATTGGTATGGCTACACCTTC.

This chain uses TRBV27 with TRBJ2-7; 9 positions agree with TRBD1. The CDR3 consists of 16 residues. The V gene end was trimmed by 5 bases and the J gene end by 6 bases; junction bases not matched to a gene: 14. Germline loops: CDR1 MNHEY, CDR2 SMNVEV (reference sequence). CDR3 bases: TGTGCCAGCAGTCGAGGCCTACCGGGACAGGGTTCCGAGCAGTACTTC. The encoded protein is CASSRGLPGQGSEQYF.

The rearrangement links TRBV30 to TRBJ1-6; TRBD1 might be the D (6 bases). V was trimmed by 0 bases and J by 0 bases, leaving 9 bases between them. There are 16 residues in the CDR3. Germline V gene sequence: CDR1 GTSNPN, CDR2 SVGIG (reference sequence). DNA of the CDR3: TGTGCCTGGAGTGTTAGCAGGGGCTCCTATAATTCACCCCTCCACTTT. Its protein is CAWSVSRGSYNSPLHF.

This chain joins TRBV7-6 and TRBJ2-7, with D possibly matching TRBD2 (6 bases). Looked up from germline, CDR1 is SGHVS and CDR2 is FNYEAQ. Trimming stripped 1 base from V and 4 bases from J, with 17 bases between. This CDR3 has 16 amino acids. The CDR3 loop is CASSLGLGGGTYEQYF. DNA for the CDR3: TGTGCCAGCAGCTTAGGCTTGGGGGGAGGTACTTACGAGCAGTACTTC.

The chain combines TRBV5-6 with TRBJ2-1; TRBD2 matches at 12 bases. The V and J ends lost 0 bases and 7 bases, in that order; junction bases with no gene match: 8. The CDR3 loop spans 17 amino acids. Per germline, CDR1 SGHDT and CDR2 YYEEEE. CDR3 loop: CASSLARWTSGANEQFF. The CDR3 nucleotides read TGTGCCAGCAGCTTGGCCAGATGGACTAGCGGGGCTAATGAGCAGTTCTTC.

CDR3: CASSQDVGGAYEKLFF. The CDR3 region has the DNA TGCGCCAGCAGCCAAGATGTAGGGGGCGCATATGAAAAACTGTTTTTT. The chain joins TRBV4-3 to TRBJ1-4, with TRBD1 matching over 7 bases. The V segment lost 0 bases and the J segment 6 bases; nucleotides outside the gene matches: 7. The CDR3 is 16 amino acids. CDR1 is LGHNA and CDR2 is YSLEER in the germline V gene.

The table lists this clone with a count of one. The chain is built from TRBV11-1 and TRBJ2-5; the match to TRBD1 covers 8 bases. The J segment lost 4 bases and the V segment lost 5 bases, leaving 3 bases of the junction unmatched. Germline V lookup: CDR1 SGHAT, CDR2 FQDESV (reference sequence). The CDR3 loop spans 13 amino acids. Written as DNA, the CDR3 is TGTGCCAGCAGCCCTGACAGGGGAGAGACCCAGTACTTC. Protein sequence: CASSPDRGETQYF.

The chain couples TRBV27 to TRBJ1-2, with D possibly matching TRBD1 (5 bases). Germline loops: CDR1 MNHEY, CDR2 SMNVEV (reference sequence). With 9 bases removed from V and 4 bases from J, the gap between germline ends came to 30 bases. The CDR3 spans 18 residues. CDR3 sequence (DNA): TGTGCCAGGAGTACTCCGAAGAGGCCCGCGGGAAGGGGCTATGGCTACACCTTC. Protein sequence: CARSTPKRPAGRGYGYTF.

The chain links TRBV27 to TRBJ2-1, with D possibly being TRBD2 (6 bases). Germline V CDR1 and CDR2: MNHEY, SMNVEV (reference sequence). V was shortened by 7 bases and J by 9 bases, with 22 bases between the two germline ends. CDR3 size: 15 residues. Here the CDR3 reads CASIPRGVRKGEQFF. The CDR3 bases are TGTGCCAGCATCCCCCGCGGGGTACGGAAGGGTGAGCAGTTCTTC.

This clone has a handful of counts. This chain connects TRBV9 to TRBJ1-1; D not resolved. The CDR3 is made up of 14 amino acids. Trimming removed 1 base at V and 2 bases at J, with 9 bases between. CDR1 and CDR2 (germline): SGDLS, YYNGEE. CDR3 in amino acids: CASSVHTLNTEAFF. The CDR3 DNA is TGTGCCAGCAGCGTACACACCTTAAACACTGAAGCTTTCTTT. The entire variable domain, with the rest obtained from reference TRBV9 and TRBJ1-1, is as follows: DSGVTQTPKHLITATGQRVTLRCSPRSGDLSVYWYQQSLDQGLQFLIQYYNGEERAKGNILERFSAQQFPDLHSELNLSSLELGDSALYFCASSVHTLNTEAFFGQGTRLTVV.

The chain is built from TRBV14 and TRBJ2-2; D is uncertain. The CDR3 contains 12 residues. Germline-derived CDR1 and CDR2 are SGHDN and FVKESK. Deletions cut 4 bases from V and 7 bases from J, with 7 bases between. CDR3 bases: TGTGCCAGCAGCCCCGCCAGCGGGGAGCTGTTTTTT. As protein: CASSPASGELFF.

V and J are TRBV7-9 and TRBJ2-3; 7 positions match TRBD1. Germline values: CDR1 SEHNR, CDR2 FQNEAQ (reference sequence). Germline trimming cut 6 bases from V and 2 bases from J; bases unmatched to any gene: 8. The CDR3 runs to 15 residues. The chain's CDR3 is CASSFGTATTDTQYF. In DNA form, the CDR3 reads TGTGCCAGCAGTTTCGGGACAGCCACCACAGATACGCAGTATTTT.

For this clone: The CDR3 does not close with the conserved phenylalanine or tryptophan, likely indicating a read error. J is TRBJ1-2 and V is TRBV5-1, with a possible D match to TRBD1 (5 bases). The CDR3 extends over 17 amino acids. Germline CDR1 is SGHRS and CDR2 is YFSETQ. The germline V and J ends were trimmed by 7 bases and 4 bases, with 26 bases remaining between them. The CDR3 spells CASSSLGGGPNTYGYTV. In DNA, the CDR3 is TGCGCCAGCTCCTCCCTCGGGGGGGGACCTAATACCTATGGCTACACCGTC.

The chain carries TRBV28 and TRBJ1-2; D not certain. CDR3 size: 15 residues. Trimming stripped 4 bases from V and 4 bases from J, with 16 bases between. Germline assignment: CDR1 MDHEN and CDR2 SYDVKM. This CDR3 is CASSSYPDITYGYTF. Here the CDR3 DNA reads TGTGCCAGCAGTTCCTACCCCGACATAACCTATGGCTACACCTTC.

In its sample, this clone was seen a few times. The genes are TRBV4-1 and TRBJ1-4; TRBD1 matches 8 bases. Germline lookup yields CDR1 MGHRA and CDR2 YSYEKL. CDR3 length equals 14 residues. V was pared by 4 bases and J by 7 bases, with 5 bases of the junction left unmatched. CDR3 protein: CASSLQGVIEKLFF. The CDR3 nucleotides are TGCGCCAGCAGCCTACAGGGGGTGATTGAAAAACTGTTTTTT.

This sequence joins TRBV10-2 and TRBJ1-5; 7 bases line up with TRBD1. The V gene's germline CDR1 is WSHSY and CDR2 SAAADI. The CDR3 runs to 13 residues. V was pared by 8 bases and J by 6 bases, with 7 bases of the junction left unmatched. The CDR3: CASLGQVGQPQHF. CDR3 DNA sequence: TGCGCCAGCCTTGGACAGGTCGGTCAGCCCCAGCATTTT.

There are a few counts of this clone. The chain employs TRBV5-4 and TRBJ1-5; possible D gene TRBD1, 5 bases. This CDR3 contains 14 residues. The V and J ends lost 4 bases and 2 bases respectively, with 10 bases between them. CDR1 and CDR2 from the germline V gene are SGHNT and YYREEE (reference sequence). The DNA of the CDR3 is TGTGCCAGCAGCCACGACAGTGGCAATCAGCCCCAGCATTTT. Translation gives CASSHDSGNQPQHF.

This clone was found a few times. This rearrangement joins TRBV2 to TRBJ1-1; no firm D call. The CDR3 is 11 residues long. V was pared by 6 bases and J by 4 bases, with 6 bases between. Germline V CDR1 and CDR2: SNHLY, FYNNEI. The CDR3 DNA sequence: TGTGCCAGCAGGTACAGCACTGAAGCTTTCTTT. Encoded protein: CASRYSTEAFF.

V usage is TRBV6-6 and J usage is TRBJ2-5; 8 bases fit TRBD1. The J call may be incorrect, as the DNA end agrees better with TRBJ2-7. This CDR3 spans 15 amino acids. Germline CDR1 reads MNHNY; CDR2 reads SVGAGI (reference sequence). The CDR3 loop reads CASTLDRGGSYEQYF. In nucleotides, the CDR3 is TGTGCCAGCACACTAGACAGGGGCGGCTCCTACGAGCAGTACTTC.

The chain recombines TRBV5-4 with TRBJ2-1; 7 bases line up with TRBD2. The CDR3 has 15 amino acids. From germline, CDR1 is SGHNT and CDR2 YYREEE (reference sequence). Trimming at V came to 4 bases and at J to 2 bases, leaving 6 bases not matched to a gene. The CDR3 region has the DNA TGTGCCAGCAGCAGAGACGGGACTACCTACAATGAGCAGTTCTTC. This gives the protein CASSRDGTTYNEQFF.

The chain couples TRBV6-5 to TRBJ1-3; 7 bases line up with TRBD1. CDR3 size: 13 residues. Germline V lookup: CDR1 MNHEY, CDR2 SVGAGI. V lost 5 bases to trimming and J lost 4 bases; unmatched junction nucleotides: 2. The CDR3 DNA follows: TGTGCCAGCAGTGGGACAGCAGGAAACACCATATATTTT. The encoded protein is CASSGTAGNTIYF.

V is TRBV9 and J is TRBJ2-2; D gene ambiguous. The CDR3 loop spans 15 amino acids. In germline, CDR1 is SGDLS, CDR2 YYNGEE. Trimming removed 4 bases at V and 2 bases at J, with 12 bases between. DNA of the CDR3: TGTGCCAGCAGCCCTACCCCGGTAAACACCGGGGAGCTGTTTTTT. The encoded protein is CASSPTPVNTGELFF.

This clone occurred once. The V and J genes are TRBV19 and TRBJ1-6; possibly TRBD1 for D (6 bases). The CDR3 extends over 14 amino acids. V lost 4 bases, J lost 4 bases, and 8 bases lay in between. The germline V gene has CDR1 LNHDA and CDR2 SQIVND (reference sequence). The CDR3 region has the DNA TGTGCCAGTAGTACCGGACAGTATAATTCACCCCTCCACTTT. It yields the protein CASSTGQYNSPLHF.

The chain uses TRBV10-1 and TRBJ2-1; 12 positions match TRBD1. Germline trimming cut 6 bases from V and 10 bases from J; bases unmatched to any gene: 13. The V gene's germline CDR1 is WNHNN and CDR2 SYGVQD (reference sequence). The CDR3 loop spans 16 amino acids. As DNA, the CDR3 is TGCGCCAGCAGCGCCCTTCCGGGACAGGGGGCGGAGGAGCAGTTCTTC. Encoded protein: CASSALPGQGAEEQFF.

This rearrangement joins TRBV14 to TRBJ1-2, with 11 bases identical to TRBD1. Per the germline V gene, CDR1 is SGHDN and CDR2 is FVKESK. Trimming removed 5 bases from V and 5 bases from J; junction bases left unmatched: 7. This CDR3 has 15 amino acids. This chain's CDR3 is CASSEGQGVEYGYTF. The CDR3, as DNA: TGTGCCAGCAGCGAGGGACAGGGGGTTGAATATGGCTACACCTTC.

V and J are TRBV5-5 and TRBJ1-6; tentatively, D is TRBD1 (6 bases). This CDR3 has 15 residues. V was clipped by 1 base and J by 4 bases, with 9 bases between them. CDR1 is SGHKS and CDR2 is YYEKEE in the germline V gene (reference sequence). CDR3 sequence: CASSLRGKYNSPLHF. DNA for the CDR3: TGTGCCAGCAGCTTGAGGGGGAAGTATAATTCACCCCTCCACTTT.

This clone appeared a single time. This chain uses TRBV14 with TRBJ2-7, with D uncertain. The length of the CDR3 is 14 residues. Trimming stripped 1 base from V and 1 base from J, with 8 bases between. Germline CDR1 is SGHDN and CDR2 is FVKESK. CDR3 residues: CASSQASGSYEQYF. For the CDR3, the DNA is TGTGCCAGCAGCCAAGCTAGTGGGTCCTACGAGCAGTACTTC.